The rows below give T cell receptor beta chains drawn from one sample of a study of blood T cells in healthy people across ages. MiXCR was run by TCRdb on the 5' RACE reads, yielding one entry per CDR3 protein. The sample has around 2 million distinct CDR3 sequences; about two fifths are singletons. The specimen was blood. The receptors stem from a human donor in good health. The CDR3 runs from the conserved cysteine through the conserved F or W. A D gene is named only where the DNA matches it firmly. Where a row states a size, it is once, few, many or the class of an expanded clone; other rows omit it.

TRBV7-9	-	TRBJ2-3	TRBD2	CASTPDRGGSGATQYF	TGTGCCAGCACTCCCGACAGAGGGGGTAGCGGGGCTACGCAGTATTTT
TRBV27	-	TRBJ2-3	-	CASRGGPSTDTQYF	TGTGCCAGCAGAGGGGGTCCTAGCACAGATACGCAGTATTTT
TRBV9	once	TRBJ1-5	TRBD1	CASSEDRGGYSNQPQHF	TGTGCCAGCAGCGAGGACAGGGGCGGGTATAGCAATCAGCCCCAGCATTTT
TRBV20-1	-	TRBJ1-2	-	CSASLQNYGYTF	TGCAGTGCTAGTCTCCAAAACTATGGCTACACCTTC
TRBV7-2	few	TRBJ2-3	TRBD2	CASSVLRSGGASSTDTQYF	TGTGCCAGCAGCGTCCTTCGGAGCGGGGGGGCTTCTAGCACAGATACGCAGTATTTT
TRBV20-1	-	TRBJ1-4	TRBD1	CSARGTGGAKLFF	TGCAGTGCTAGAGGGACAGGGGGGGCAAAACTGTTTTTT
TRBV13	-	TRBJ2-1	-	CASRGGGDYNEQFF	TGTGCCAGCAGGGGAGGGGGGGACTACAATGAGCAGTTCTTC
TRBV29-1	few	TRBJ2-3	-	CSVESGGSGQYF	TGCAGCGTTGAATCTGGTGGGAGTGGGCAGTATTTT
TRBV4-2	-	TRBJ1-2	TRBD1	CASSQATGVSNYGYTF	TGTGCCAGCAGCCAAGCGACAGGGGTTTCCAACTATGGCTACACCTTC
TRBV27	-	TRBJ2-7	TRBD1	CASILDRVVYEQYF	TGTGCCAGCATCCTAGACAGGGTGGTGTACGAGCAGTACTTC
TRBV7-9	-	TRBJ1-2	-	CASSWGAVLRRNRYTF	TGTGCCAGCAGCTGGGGGGCGGTTCTACGGAGAAATCGCTACACCTTC
TRBV7-2	few	TRBJ2-5	TRBD2	CASSLAGTSGGMSYF	TGTGCCAGCAGCTTAGCCGGGACTAGCGGGGGGATGTCGTACTTC
TRBV7-9	few	TRBJ1-2	-	CASSHDTNRRRYTF	TGTGCCAGCAGCCACGACACGAATAGGCGGAGGTACACCTTC
TRBV7-2	-	TRBJ2-7	-	CASSLMGLSSYEQYF	TGTGCCAGCAGCTTAATGGGCCTTTCTAGCTACGAGCAGTACTTC
TRBV28	-	TRBJ2-1	-	CASSLFTLSRGTNEQFF	TGTGCCAGCAGTTTATTCACCCTTAGCCGGGGGACGAATGAGCAGTTCTTC
TRBV20-1	few	TRBJ2-4	TRBD1	CSAETGQGVFIQYF	TGCAGTGCCGAAACGGGACAGGGGGTTTTCATTCAGTACTTC
TRBV7-2	-	TRBJ2-3	TRBD2	CASSLAEAGASTDTQYF	TGTGCCAGCAGCTTAGCCGAAGCGGGGGCGAGCACAGATACGCAGTATTTT
TRBV5-1	-	TRBJ2-1	TRBD2	CASSAIGGAYNEQFF	TGCGCCAGCAGCGCTATTGGGGGGGCCTACAATGAGCAGTTCTTC
TRBV4-1	-	TRBJ2-5	TRBD1	CASSQNRDRVVETQYF	TGCGCCAGCAGCCAAAACCGGGACAGGGTCGTGGAGACCCAGTACTTC
TRBV12-3/TRBV12-4	once	TRBJ2-5	TRBD2	CASNTQYWGGTQYF	TGTGCCAGCAACACACAGTATTGGGGGGGGACCCAGTACTTC
TRBV12-3/TRBV12-4	-	TRBJ2-3	-	CASGEDTQYF	TGTGCCAGCGGGGAAGATACGCAGTATTTT
TRBV7-9	-	TRBJ2-7	-	CASSFKPFNSYEQYF	TGTGCCAGCAGCTTTAAGCCTTTCAACTCCTACGAGCAGTACTTC
TRBV12-5	few	TRBJ1-1	-	CASASFGGNTEAFF	TGTGCTAGTGCATCGTTTGGGGGGAACACTGAAGCTTTCTTT
TRBV7-9	-	TRBJ2-5	-	CAGLSGGETQYF	TGTGCCGGACTTTCAGGGGGGGAGACCCAGTACTTC
TRBV6-1	-	TRBJ2-1	-	CASSEVASSYNEQFF	TGTGCCAGCAGTGAAGTGGCGAGCTCCTACAATGAGCAGTTCTTC
TRBV6-2/TRBV6-3	few	TRBJ2-7	-	CASVTSRDYEQYF	TGTGCCAGCGTCACGTCCAGGGACTACGAGCAGTACTTC
TRBV28	many	TRBJ2-7	-	CASSPPTGLGYEQYF	TGTGCCAGCAGTCCACCCACAGGGCTGGGCTACGAGCAGTACTTC
TRBV11-2	few	TRBJ1-1	-	CASSLVLPEAFF	TGTGCCAGCAGCTTAGTTTTGCCCGAAGCTTTCTTT
TRBV4-3	-	TRBJ2-7	TRBD1	CASSQGTGFEQYF	TGCGCCAGCAGTCAAGGGACAGGATTCGAGCAGTACTTC
TRBV29-1	few	TRBJ1-1	-	CSVSGQSTEAFF	TGCAGCGTTAGCGGGCAGAGCACTGAAGCTTTCTTT
TRBV11-2	-	TRBJ1-2	TRBD1	CASSHKIPLNRDRVTLDYGYTF	TGTGCCAGCAGCCACAAGATTCCCCTCAACCGGGACAGGGTGACGTTGGACTATGGCTACACCTTC
TRBV29-1	few	TRBJ2-1	TRBD2	CSVATSGTWDEQFF	TGCAGCGTTGCGACTAGCGGGACTTGGGATGAGCAGTTCTTC
TRBV4-2	few	TRBJ2-1	TRBD2	CASSQPGTSNDEQFF	TGTGCCAGCAGCCAACCTGGGACTAGCAACGATGAGCAGTTCTTC
TRBV20-1	few	TRBJ1-2	-	CSVLGLTNYGYTF	TGCAGTGTTCTGGGCCTCACTAACTATGGCTACACCTTC
TRBV6-2/TRBV6-3	few	TRBJ2-6	-	CASSIGRVLTF	TGTGCCAGCAGTATCGGAAGGGTCCTGACTTTC
TRBV24-1	-	TRBJ2-1	TRBD2	CATSDQGGTSGGADNEQFF	TGTGCCACCAGTGACCAGGGAGGAACTAGCGGGGGGGCAGACAATGAGCAGTTCTTC
TRBV5-1	-	TRBJ2-1	TRBD2	CASSLSGGAKYNEQFF	TGCGCCAGCAGCTTGAGCGGGGGGGCAAAATACAATGAGCAGTTCTTC
TRBV11-2	few	TRBJ1-2	-	CASSLPRFIPRDTGSYYGYTF	TGTGCCAGCAGCTTACCCCGATTCATCCCCCGGGATACAGGGTCCTACTATGGCTACACCTTC
TRBV27	-	TRBJ1-1	-	CASSFVAGRRRAFF	TGTGCCAGCAGTTTTGTCGCAGGGAGGCGGCGAGCTTTCTTT
TRBV21-1	few	TRBJ1-2	-	CASSRNGYTF	TGTGCCAGCAGCAGAAACGGCTACACCTTC
TRBV19	few	TRBJ2-5	-	CASSIVQQETQYF	TGTGCCAGTAGTATAGTACAGCAAGAGACCCAGTACTTC
TRBV4-3	-	TRBJ2-3	TRBD2	CASSQGSWGLATDTQYF	TGCGCCAGCAGCCAAGGTTCTTGGGGACTAGCAACAGATACGCAGTATTTT
TRBV30	few	TRBJ2-1	-	CAWRGSRGSPYNEQFF	TGTGCCTGGAGAGGGTCGCGCGGAAGCCCCTACAATGAGCAGTTCTTC
TRBV20-1	-	TRBJ2-1	-	CSAVVGGGLSEQFF	TGCAGTGCTGTGGTTGGAGGGGGACTAAGTGAGCAGTTCTTC
TRBV7-9	-	TRBJ1-4	-	CASSPPQGDEKLFF	TGTGCCAGCAGCCCCCCACAGGGCGACGAAAAACTGTTTTTT
TRBV20-1	-	TRBJ1-2	-	CSARDLGWRTDGYTF	TGCAGTGCTAGAGATCTTGGCTGGCGGACGGATGGCTACACCTTC
TRBV7-2	few	TRBJ2-6	-	CASSLSIPSSGANVLTF	TGTGCCAGCAGCTTAAGCATACCGAGCTCTGGGGCCAACGTCCTGACTTTC
TRBV5-6	-	TRBJ2-7	-	CASSLEVPSYEQYF	TGTGCCAGCAGCTTGGAAGTCCCCTCCTACGAGCAGTACTTC
TRBV3-1	few	TRBJ1-5	-	CASSQEGSNQPQHF	TGTGCCAGCAGCCAAGAAGGCAGCAATCAGCCCCAGCATTTT
TRBV3-1	-	TRBJ2-1	-	CASSQDLRRAALYNEQFF	TGTGCCAGCAGCCAAGATCTAAGAAGAGCGGCGCTTTACAATGAGCAGTTCTTC
TRBV6-1	-	TRBJ1-4	TRBD1	CASGTGWSNEKLFF	TGTGCCAGCGGGACAGGGTGGAGTAATGAAAAACTGTTTTTT
TRBV4-3	few	TRBJ1-1	-	CASSHSGGGNTEAFF	TGCGCCAGCAGCCATTCGGGAGGGGGGAACACTGAAGCTTTCTTT
TRBV20-1	-	TRBJ2-7	-	CSARDPSSGSYEQYF	TGCAGTGCTAGGGATCCCTCGTCGGGCTCCTACGAGCAGTACTTC